The 10 T cell receptor beta chains in this list originate from one sample, sequenced in a study of T cells in localized non-small cell lung cancer. Produced via immunoSEQ multiplex PCR; TCRdb's table is partial and in-frame only. The data show around 10,000 clones, with just under 30% seen just once and 5.2% held by the top ten. The sequenced sample was lung tumor tissue, obtained before any cancer treatment. The receptors shown here come from a man between 40 and 70 years old with stage I lung adenocarcinoma.

This clone showed up just a few times. This rearrangement joins TRBV25-1 to TRBJ1-2, with D possibly matching TRBD1 (6 bases). Trimming removed 0 bases from V and 4 bases from J, with 9 bases in between. From germline, CDR1 is MGHDK and CDR2 SYGVNS. The CDR3 extends over 14 amino acids. The CDR3 region is CASSEYDRPYGYTF. CDR3 nucleotides: TGTGCCAGCAGTGAATATGACAGGCCCTATGGCTACACCTTC.

The chain couples TRBV11-3 to TRBJ2-7, with TRBD1 identical over 7 bases. This CDR3 is built from 14 residues. Germline CDR1 SGHNT, CDR2 YENEEA. J lost 4 bases, V lost 1 base, and 4 bases had no gene match. The CDR3 protein is CASSLGTGVYEQYF. The CDR3 bases are TGTGCCAGCAGCTTAGGGACAGGAGTTTACGAGCAGTACTTC.

The chain is built from TRBV9 and TRBJ1-6, with D hard to call. The CDR3 has 12 amino acids. In germline, CDR1 is SGDLS, CDR2 YYNGEE. V lost 8 bases, J lost 9 bases, and 12 bases lay in between. This CDR3 reads CASGGFGSPLHF. The CDR3 DNA reads as TGTGCCAGTGGAGGGTTCGGTTCACCCCTCCACTTT.

This chain links TRBV18 with TRBJ1-2, with TRBD1 identical over 7 bases. Germline CDR1 and CDR2: KGHSH and LQKENI. The CDR3 consists of 15 residues. The ends lost 0 bases at V and 7 bases at J; junction bases unmatched: 8. CDR3 coding DNA: TGTGCCAGCTCACCACCCGTCCCAGGGGGTAGTGGCTACACCTTC. Amino acids: CASSPPVPGGSGYTF. Using reference TRBV18 and TRBJ1-2 for the parts outside the CDR3, the full variable domain is NAGVMQNPRHLVRRRGQEARLRCSPMKGHSHVYWYRQLPEEGLKFMVYLQKENIIDESGMPKERFSAEFPKEGPSILRIQQVVRGDSAAYFCASSPPVPGGSGYTFGSGTRLTVV.

The chain has TRBV19 and TRBJ1-2; tentatively, D is TRBD1 (6 bases). Germline-derived CDR1 and CDR2 are LNHDA and SQIVND (reference sequence). CDR3 length equals 13 residues. V lost 4 bases, J lost 4 bases, and 10 bases lay in between. CDR3 nucleotides: TGTGCCAGTAGTACAGGGGATGGCTATGGCTACACCTTC. Protein sequence: CASSTGDGYGYTF. The complete variable domain, with remaining parts taken from reference TRBV19 and TRBJ1-2, reads DGGITQSPKYLFRKEGQNVTLSCEQNLNHDAMYWYRQDPGQGLRLIYYSQIVNDFQKGDIAEGYSVSREKKESFPLTVTSAQKNPTAFYLCASSTGDGYGYTFGSGTRLTVV.

V is TRBV6-1 and J is TRBJ1-1, with TRBD1 as a possible D gene (6 bases). Germline V lookup: CDR1 MNHNS, CDR2 SASEGT. CDR3 length: 15 amino acids. V dropped 1 base and J dropped 4 bases, with 13 bases sitting between them. The CDR3 spells CASSEVQGGVTEAFF. For the CDR3, the DNA is TGTGCCAGCAGTGAAGTACAGGGAGGGGTCACTGAAGCTTTCTTT.

This chain links TRBV4-1 with TRBJ2-4; 10 nucleotides match TRBD1. This CDR3 region has 16 residues. V gave up 4 bases and J gave up 7 bases; unmatched junction bases: 10. Germline CDR1 MGHRA, CDR2 YSYEKL. The chain's CDR3 is CASSPLYDRGLNIQYF. CDR3 coding DNA: TGCGCCAGCAGCCCTCTTTACGACAGGGGGCTGAACATTCAGTACTTC.

This clone appeared a few times. The chain carries TRBV11-3 and TRBJ2-1; D is unresolved. Looked up from germline, CDR1 is SGHNT and CDR2 is YENEEA. V was trimmed by 3 bases and J by 6 bases, leaving 21 bases between them. The CDR3 runs 17 residues. CDR3 residues: CASSFSVWAGLPNEQFF. The CDR3, as DNA: TGTGCCAGCAGCTTCTCTGTTTGGGCAGGCCTCCCCAATGAGCAGTTCTTC. The whole variable domain, remainder taken from reference TRBV11-3 and TRBJ2-1, is EAGVVQSPRYKIIEKKQPVAFWCNPISGHNTLYWYLQNLGQGPELLIRYENEEAVDDSQLPKDRFSAERLKGVDSTLKIQPAELGDSAVYLCASSFSVWAGLPNEQFFGPGTRLTVL.

This chain uses TRBV29-1 with TRBJ1-1, with D uncertain. CDR3 length: 12 amino acids. CDR1 SQVTM and CDR2 ANQGSEA come from the germline V gene. Deletions cut 6 bases from V and 1 base from J, with 9 bases between. DNA for the CDR3: TGCAGCGTCGAGGCGCAGAACACTGAAGCTTTCTTT. Protein product: CSVEAQNTEAFF. Together with reference TRBV29-1 and TRBJ1-1, the CDR3 gives the full variable domain: SAVISQKPSRDICQRGTSLTIQCQVDSQVTMMFWYRQQPGQSLTLIATANQGSEATYESGFVIDKFPISRPNLTFSTLTVSNMSPEDSSIYLCSVEAQNTEAFFGQGTRLTVV.

V and J are TRBV6-1 and TRBJ2-7; D is uncertain. This CDR3 is 13 amino acids long. V was pared by 1 base and J by 2 bases, with 6 bases between. Germline lookup yields CDR1 MNHNS and CDR2 SASEGT. CDR3 nucleotide sequence: TGTGCCAGCAGTGAAGGGTCAGCCTACGAGCAGTACTTC. Translated: CASSEGSAYEQYF.